A single sample gave rise to the 7 T cell receptor beta chains below, sequenced in a study of CD8 T cells in Susac syndrome. An amount of RNA that ranged from roughly 0.5 to 1 ug was reverse transcribed with random hexamers. In TCRdb, the immunoSEQ multiplex PCR reads were re-called with MiXCR into one record per CDR3 protein. This sample has roughly 190,000 distinct CDR3 sequences, with 90% to 95% found just once. The sample consisted of CD4+ T cells from PBMCs. The receptors come from a human donor with Susac syndrome.

The V gene is TRBV30, the J gene TRBJ1-5; TRBD1 is a possible D gene (6 bases). CDR3 length: 14 residues. With 7 bases removed from V and 2 bases from J, the gap between germline ends came to 15 bases. Germline V gene data show CDR1 as GTSNPN and CDR2 as SVGIG (reference sequence). In DNA, the CDR3 is TGTGCCTACCAAAACAGGGTTGGCAATCAGCCCCAGCATTTT. Its translation is CAYQNRVGNQPQHF.

The J gene is TRBJ1-2, the V gene TRBV30; a weak D match, TRBD1 (5 bases). The CDR3 extends over 13 amino acids. Germline CDR1 GTSNPN, CDR2 SVGIG (reference sequence). V lost 3 bases to trimming and J lost 3 bases, with 11 bases between them. CDR3: CAWSKTDHYGYTF. DNA of the CDR3: TGTGCCTGGAGCAAGACAGATCACTATGGCTACACCTTC.

In its sample, this clonotype was seen a few times. The chain is built from TRBV2 and TRBJ1-1; TRBD1 matches 8 bases. The J segment lost 3 bases and the V segment lost 6 bases, leaving 3 bases of the junction unmatched. Germline-derived CDR1 and CDR2 are SNHLY and FYNNEI. This CDR3 contains 13 residues. Here the CDR3 DNA reads TGTGCCAGCAGCGAACAGGGGGACACTGAAGCTTTCTTT. It is translated as CASSEQGDTEAFF.

V and J are TRBV20-1 and TRBJ2-3; D remains unclear. The V end was cut by 1 base, the J end by 0 bases, with 8 bases between. The CDR3 has 14 residues. The germline V gene encodes CDR1 DFQATT and CDR2 SNEGSKA (reference sequence). The CDR3 DNA reads as TGCAGTGCTAGAGGGACGACCAGCACAGATACGCAGTATTTT. Its translation is CSARGTTSTDTQYF.

The chain carries TRBV3-1 and TRBJ2-5, with D unclear. CDR3 size: 16 residues. Trimming took off 1 base at V and 0 bases at J, with 12 bases between the two ends. Germline V CDR1 and CDR2: LGHDT, YNNKEL (reference sequence). Here the CDR3 reads CASSQGLRGYQETQYF. In DNA, the CDR3 is TGTGCCAGCAGCCAAGGGCTGCGCGGCTACCAAGAGACCCAGTACTTC.

The chain uses TRBV14 and TRBJ1-6; D ambiguous. V lost 1 base to trimming and J lost 7 bases, with 5 bases between them. Germline-derived CDR1 and CDR2 are SGHDN and FVKESK. CDR3 length: 13 residues. CDR3 in amino acids: CASSQGINSPLHF. The CDR3 DNA follows: TGTGCCAGCAGCCAAGGCATCAATTCACCCCTCCACTTT.

The chain links TRBV18 to TRBJ2-5, with 13 nucleotides matching TRBD2. Germline V gene sequence: CDR1 KGHSH, CDR2 LQKENI. This CDR3 has 17 amino acids. V trimming: 2 bases; J trimming: 2 bases; junction bases outside the gene matches: 5. The CDR3 region has the DNA TGTGCCAGCTCACCATGGACTAGCGGGGGTTTACAAGAGACCCAGTACTTC. The encoded protein is CASSPWTSGGLQETQYF.